A single sample is the source of the 24 T cell receptor beta chains below, sequenced in a study of response to subunit inactivated influenza vaccine. TCRdb re-derived calls from the RT-PCR reads in MiXCR, one entry per CDR3 protein. This sample has fewer than 700,000 distinct CDR3 sequences, with approximately 13% found just once. The starting material was PBMCs from blood, obtained roughly 48 days after vaccination. These receptor sequences come from a man aged 50-60 years who received an inactivated influenza vaccine.

The chain recombines TRBV20-1 with TRBJ2-7, with 7 bases aligning to TRBD2. The CDR3 extends over 14 amino acids. Germline assignment: CDR1 DFQATT and CDR2 SNEGSKA (reference sequence). V lost 2 bases, J lost 4 bases, and 8 bases stayed unmatched. Here the CDR3 DNA reads TGCAGTGCTAGATCAGGGCGGGAGATATACGAGCAGTACTTC. This gives the protein CSARSGREIYEQYF.

There are many counts of this clonotype. This chain uses TRBV20-1 with TRBJ1-6; D uncertain. Germline lookup yields CDR1 DFQATT and CDR2 SNEGSKA (reference sequence). The CDR3 consists of 14 residues. V lost 6 bases, J lost 5 bases, and 14 bases lay in between. This chain's CDR3 is CSARTRGDNSPLHF. The CDR3 DNA follows: TGCAGTGCCAGGACCCGCGGGGATAATTCACCCCTCCACTTT.

V is TRBV11-2 and J is TRBJ2-5; tentatively, D is TRBD2 (7 bases). The germline CDR1 and CDR2 sequences are SGHAT and FQNNGV. Trimming shortened V by 5 bases and J by 5 bases, and 15 bases separated the two germline ends. The CDR3 sequence is 14 residues long. CDR3 region: CASSRGAGWETQYF. Written as DNA, the CDR3 is TGTGCCAGCAGCCGGGGGGCCGGGTGGGAGACCCAGTACTTC.

The CDR3 DNA reads TGCGCCAGCAGCTTGGTGCAGGACACAGATACGCAGTATTTT. Protein sequence: CASSLVQDTDTQYF. The chain has TRBV5-1 and TRBJ2-3; no clear D. From germline, CDR1 is SGHRS and CDR2 YFSETQ. V lost 0 bases, J lost 2 bases, and 7 bases lay in between. CDR3 length: 14 residues.

This clonotype was seen a handful of times. The chain carries TRBV27 and TRBJ2-1, with TRBD2 matching over 9 bases. CDR3 length: 15 amino acids. V lost 5 bases and J lost 8; bases outside the gene matches: 10. CDR1 MNHEY and CDR2 SMNVEV come from the germline V gene (reference sequence). The CDR3 protein is CASSPPAGGKDEQFF. For the CDR3, the DNA is TGTGCCAGCAGTCCCCCAGCGGGAGGAAAAGATGAGCAGTTCTTC.

This clonotype was detected only once. J is TRBJ2-2 and V is TRBV4-3, with 9 nucleotides matching TRBD1. Germline V gene sequence: CDR1 LGHNA, CDR2 YSLEER. This CDR3 region has 16 residues. Trimming cost V 0 bases and J 6 bases; bases outside gene matches: 5. CDR3 region: CASSQDYRGLAGELFF. CDR3 DNA sequence: TGCGCCAGCAGCCAAGATTACAGGGGGCTGGCCGGGGAGCTGTTTTTT.

A few counts support this clonotype. The V gene is TRBV4-1, the J gene TRBJ2-7, with 8 bases that match TRBD2. V shed 3 bases and J 5 bases; nucleotides not matched to a gene: 6. Germline V CDR1 and CDR2: MGHRA, YSYEKL. The CDR3 runs 14 residues. CDR3 loop: CASSHLAGGDEQYF. The CDR3 region has the DNA TGCGCCAGCAGCCATTTGGCGGGGGGCGACGAGCAGTACTTC.

The V and J genes are TRBV20-1 and TRBJ2-3, with TRBD1 matching over 7 bases. With V trimmed by 6 bases and J by 2 bases, 11 bases remained unmatched. The germline gives CDR1 DFQATT, CDR2 SNEGSKA (reference sequence). The CDR3 runs to 15 residues. CDR3 sequence: CSAVRGGAFTDTQYF. CDR3 bases: TGCAGTGCCGTCAGAGGGGGCGCTTTCACAGATACGCAGTATTTT.

In its sample, this clonotype was seen a few times. The genes are TRBV24-1 and TRBJ2-1; possible D gene TRBD1, 6 bases. The V and J ends lost 4 bases and 0 bases respectively, with 9 bases between them. The CDR3 has 15 amino acids. Germline values: CDR1 KGHDR, CDR2 SFDVKD. CDR3 in amino acids: CATSERTASYNEQFF. As DNA, the CDR3 is TGTGCCACCAGTGAAAGGACAGCCTCCTACAATGAGCAGTTCTTC.

The chain combines TRBV5-1 with TRBJ1-1; possible D gene TRBD1, 6 bases. V was pared by 0 bases and J by 2 bases, with 11 bases between. The CDR3 is made up of 15 amino acids. Germline V gene sequence: CDR1 SGHRS, CDR2 YFSETQ. Written as DNA, the CDR3 is TGCGCCAGCAGCTTGGCCTTAGGGGGAAACACTGAAGCTTTCTTT. This gives the protein CASSLALGGNTEAFF.

About this clonotype itself: A read error may be the cause here, since a much bigger clone is one base away. The CDR3 coding sequence is TGTGCCAGCGGCTTAGTAAGAACAGAAAACACTGAAGCTTTCTTT. Its protein is CASGLVRTENTEAFF. This sequence joins TRBV7-8 and TRBJ1-1; the D is unclear. The CDR3 has 15 residues. Germline assignment: CDR1 SGHVS and CDR2 FQNEAQ.

CDR3 sequence (DNA): TGTGCCAGCAGTCGGCATGAGAATCAGCCCCAGCATTTT. This encodes CASSRHENQPQHF. This sequence joins TRBV12-3 or TRBV12-4 and TRBJ1-5; D unresolved. The CDR3 has 13 amino acids. The germline V and J ends were trimmed by 5 bases and 4 bases, with 9 bases remaining between them.

The genes are TRBV6-5 and TRBJ2-7; no firm D call. V was clipped by 0 bases and J by 1 base, with 10 bases between them. The germline V gene encodes CDR1 MNHEY and CDR2 SVGAGI. There are 15 residues in the CDR3. DNA for the CDR3: TGTGCCAGCAGTTACTCCGTAAGTTCATCCTACGAGCAGTACTTC. Translation: CASSYSVSSSYEQYF.

This clonotype has only a few counts. The chain recombines TRBV28 with TRBJ2-7; TRBD2 might be the D (5 bases). CDR3 length equals 14 residues. CDR1 is MDHEN and CDR2 is SYDVKM in the germline V gene. With 3 bases removed from V and 3 bases from J, the gap between germline ends came to 12 bases. CDR3 nucleotide sequence: TGTGCCAGCAGTTTTGTCGGGAAAATCTACGAGCAGTACTTC. Residues: CASSFVGKIYEQYF.

This clonotype appeared many times. The CDR3 region is CASSYDRGRNEKLFF. CDR3 nucleotide sequence: TGCGCCAGCAGCTACGACAGGGGACGAAATGAAAAACTGTTTTTT. V and J are TRBV5-1 and TRBJ1-4, with 8 bases that match TRBD1. CDR1 and CDR2 from the germline V gene are SGHRS and YFSETQ. This CDR3 is 15 amino acids long. J was trimmed by 5 bases and V by 3 bases; bases with no gene match: 6. Based on the CDR3 plus reference TRBV5-1 and TRBJ1-4, the full variable domain is KAGVTQTPRYLIKTRGQQVTLSCSPISGHRSVSWYQQTPGQGLQFLFEYFSETQRNKGNFPGRFSGRQFSNSRSEMNVSTLELGDSALYLCASSYDRGRNEKLFFGSGTQLSVL.

This sequence joins TRBV6-2 or TRBV6-3 and TRBJ2-2; D is undetermined. The CDR3 sequence is 11 residues long. Trimming removed 5 bases from V and 8 bases from J, with 6 bases in between. Germline CDR1 and CDR2: MNHEY and SVGEGT. In nucleotides, the CDR3 is TGTGCCAGCAGTCAACATGGGGAGCTGTTTTTT. It translates to CASSQHGELFF.

This clonotype was seen ten or more times. The chain couples TRBV5-1 to TRBJ1-1; TRBD1 agrees at 7 bases. From germline, CDR1 is SGHRS and CDR2 YFSETQ. The CDR3 has 16 residues. After removal of 1 base from V and 1 base from J, the junction contained 7 bases not matched to a gene. The CDR3 DNA sequence: TGCGCCAGCAGCTTGTGGGGGGGACAGAGGAACACTGAAGCTTTCTTT. This sequence encodes CASSLWGGQRNTEAFF.

In its sample, this clonotype was seen a few times. This chain links TRBV20-1 with TRBJ1-2; TRBD1 matches 8 bases. In germline, CDR1 is DFQATT, CDR2 SNEGSKA (reference sequence). V was pared by 6 bases and J by 1 base, with 4 bases of the junction left unmatched. This CDR3 has 13 amino acids. CDR3 in DNA: TGCAGTGCCAGACAGGGGTTTAACTATGGCTACACCTTC. It translates to CSARQGFNYGYTF.

This clonotype came up many times. J is TRBJ2-3 and V is TRBV4-2; no definite D call. The V end lost 0 bases, the J end lost 2 bases, and 12 bases lay between the germline ends. Germline assignment: CDR1 LGHNA and CDR2 YNFKEQ. CDR3 size: 16 residues. The CDR3 is CASSQDSGRPTDTQYF. Written as DNA, the CDR3 is TGTGCCAGCAGCCAAGATTCGGGCAGACCCACAGATACGCAGTATTTT.

This clonotype was picked up many times. This chain joins TRBV5-5 and TRBJ2-5; D is unclear. CDR3 length equals 13 residues. The germline V and J ends were trimmed by 5 bases and 3 bases, with 11 bases remaining between them. CDR1 SGHKS and CDR2 YYEKEE come from the germline V gene (reference sequence). DNA of the CDR3: TGTGCCAGCAGTTTTGGAAGGAAAGAGACCCAGTACTTC. Translation: CASSFGRKETQYF.

The rearrangement uses TRBV20-1 and TRBJ1-2, with 7 bases lining up with TRBD1. Germline V CDR1 and CDR2: DFQATT, SNEGSKA (reference sequence). The CDR3 spans 13 residues. With V trimmed by 6 bases and J by 8 bases, 12 bases remained unmatched. The CDR3: CSAALRQGGGYTF. The CDR3, as DNA: TGCAGTGCCGCCCTAAGACAGGGAGGAGGCTACACCTTC.

The genes are TRBV20-1 and TRBJ2-4, with D unclear. Per germline, CDR1 DFQATT and CDR2 SNEGSKA (reference sequence). Trimming took off 4 bases at V and 0 bases at J, with 10 bases between the two ends. The CDR3 runs 14 residues. The CDR3 reads CSATSPLAKNIQYF. CDR3 in DNA: TGCAGTGCTACTTCCCCCCTAGCCAAAAACATTCAGTACTTC.

DNA for the CDR3: TGTGCCAGCACCACTAGTTACAGGGGTTTCGAGACCCAGTACTTC. Encoded protein: CASTTSYRGFETQYF. J is TRBJ2-5 and V is TRBV7-2; 7 bases align to TRBD1. The CDR3 runs to 15 residues. V gave up 7 bases and J gave up 5 bases; unmatched junction bases: 13. Per germline, CDR1 SGHTA and CDR2 FQGNSA.

This clonotype has just a few counts. The V call is TRBV5-1, the J call TRBJ2-5, with 12 positions matching TRBD2. After removal of 4 bases from V and 2 bases from J, the junction contained 9 bases not matched to a gene. This CDR3 is built from 17 residues. The germline V gene has CDR1 SGHRS and CDR2 YFSETQ. CDR3 DNA sequence: TGCGCCAGCAGCGCCTCGACTAGCGGGAGTGGACAAGAGACCCAGTACTTC. Translation: CASSASTSGSGQETQYF.